One sample yielded the 12 T cell receptor beta chains listed below, sequenced in a study of OX40 agonist ivuxolimab in advanced cancers. The repertoire was sequenced with immunoSEQ multiplex PCR; TCRdb's copy has only in-frame clones and lacks some. The table has fewer than 85,000 clones, roughly four fifths seen once. The sample here was CD4+ or CD8+ T cells sorted from blood, taken in a trial of the OX40 agonist ivuxolimab. Receptor source: an adult with an advanced solid tumor such as melanoma, head and neck, liver or kidney cancer.

This clone was seen only once. One end of the junction does not line up with germline, which may come from a read error. This sequence joins TRBV9 and TRBJ2-2; a weak D match, TRBD1 (6 bases). This CDR3 spans 14 amino acids. The germline V gene has CDR1 SGDLS and CDR2 YYNGEE. The CDR3 here is CASSVVDSTRELFF. CDR3 nucleotide sequence: TGTGCCAGCAGCGTAGTGGACAGCACCCGGGAGCTGTTTTTT.

This sequence joins TRBV5-1 and TRBJ2-1, with D perhaps TRBD2 (6 bases). Trimming cost V 2 bases and J 2 bases, with 14 bases left between them. The CDR3 is 16 amino acids. Germline loops: CDR1 SGHRS, CDR2 YFSETQ. The CDR3 here is CASSFGAGSPYNEQFF. The CDR3 DNA is TGCGCCAGCAGCTTTGGGGCGGGGAGTCCCTACAATGAGCAGTTCTTC.

The chain carries TRBV10-3 and TRBJ1-1; D gene unclear. The germline V gene encodes CDR1 ENHRY and CDR2 SYGVKD. CDR3 length equals 14 residues. Trimming took 10 bases from V and 4 from J, leaving 19 bases between them. CDR3: CATTLNEEGTEAFF. The CDR3, as DNA: TGTGCCACTACCTTAAATGAAGAGGGCACTGAAGCTTTCTTT.

J is TRBJ2-1 and V is TRBV23-1; TRBD1 agrees at 7 bases. TRBV23-1 is reported as an ORF; its role is uncertain. CDR3 size: 16 residues. The V segment lost 1 base and the J segment 4 bases; nucleotides outside the gene matches: 7. The CDR3 loop is CASSQFDRASYNEQFF. As DNA, the CDR3 is TGCGCCAGCAGTCAATTCGACAGGGCAAGTTACAATGAGCAGTTCTTC.

Comments on this clone: Sequence at one end of the junction differs from germline and may be a read error. The V gene is TRBV7-7, the J gene TRBJ2-5, with a weak D call TRBD2 (7 bases). Germline assignment: CDR1 SSHAT and CDR2 FNYEAQ (reference sequence). This CDR3 is built from 14 residues. The CDR3 sequence: CASSFGGARETQYF. In nucleotides, the CDR3 is TGTGCTAGCAGCTTTGGGGGGGCGAGGGAGACCCAGTACTTC. Combining the CDR3 with reference TRBV7-7 and TRBJ2-5 gives the whole variable domain GAGVSQSPRYKVTKRGQDVTLRCDPISSHATLYWYQQALGQGPEFLTYFNYEAQPDKSGLPSDRFSAERPEGSISTLTIQRTEQRDSAMYRCASSFGGARETQYFGPGTRLLVL.

The chain is built from TRBV29-1 and TRBJ2-7; D is perhaps TRBD1 (8 bases). The CDR3 covers 15 residues. Trimming pared 0 bases from V and 1 base from J, leaving 13 bases between. Germline lookup yields CDR1 SQVTM and CDR2 ANQGSEA. CDR3 region: CSVEDHRGGSYEQYF. The CDR3 region has the DNA TGCAGCGTTGAAGATCACAGGGGGGGATCCTACGAGCAGTACTTC.

As concerns this clone: At the DNA level, this CDR3 is encoded by other sequences in the same sample as well. J is TRBJ2-7 and V is TRBV2; D ambiguous. The germline gives CDR1 SNHLY, CDR2 FYNNEI. V was pared by 5 bases and J by 1 base, with 12 bases between. CDR3 size: 14 residues. The CDR3 DNA reads TGTGCCAGCAGTAGGACCGCGAGTTCCTACGAGCAGTACTTC. Its translation is CASSRTASSYEQYF.

The CDR3 DNA sequence: TGTGCCAGCAGAGAACCCGGGACAGGGGCAACTTTCTTT. It encodes CASREPGTGATFF. The genes are TRBV6-5 and TRBJ1-1; 10 bases are shared with TRBD1. With V trimmed by 6 bases and J by 12 bases, 10 bases remained unmatched. CDR3 length: 13 amino acids. Germline lookup yields CDR1 MNHEY and CDR2 SVGAGI.

The chain uses TRBV7-2 and TRBJ2-5, with 8 bases identical to TRBD2. Germline loops: CDR1 SGHTA, CDR2 FQGNSA. CDR3 size: 14 residues. V was pared by 3 bases and J by 2 bases, with 2 bases of the junction left unmatched. CDR3 DNA: TGTGCCAGCAGCTTCGGGGGGGATCAAGAGACCCAGTACTTC. Translated: CASSFGGDQETQYF.

This sequence joins TRBV2 and TRBJ2-5, with TRBD2 as a possible D gene (5 bases). The V gene's germline CDR1 is SNHLY and CDR2 FYNNEI. The CDR3 spans 15 residues. Trimming left V 4 bases short and J 1 base short, with 13 bases between. The CDR3 DNA sequence: TGTGCCAGCAGTGGAGGGATGGGGTCCCAAGAGACCCAGTACTTC. Protein sequence: CASSGGMGSQETQYF.

The genes are TRBV7-6 and TRBJ1-1, with a weak D call TRBD1 (5 bases). The CDR3 has 15 residues. CDR1 SGHVS and CDR2 FNYEAQ come from the germline V gene. The V end lost 0 bases, the J end lost 2 bases, and 10 bases lay between the germline ends. The CDR3 DNA reads TGTGCCAGCAGCTTAGCCGGGGGGGTAAACACTGAAGCTTTCTTT. It specifies CASSLAGGVNTEAFF.

V usage is TRBV28 and J usage is TRBJ2-4; 7 bases map to TRBD1. The CDR3 runs 14 residues. V dropped 4 bases and J dropped 10; count of bases not matched to a gene: 10. The germline V gene has CDR1 MDHEN and CDR2 SYDVKM. In nucleotides, the CDR3 is TGTGCCAGCAGTTCCATTGACAGGGACAATATTCAGTACTTC. It yields the protein CASSSIDRDNIQYF.